The 23 T cell receptor beta chains below all came from one sample that was sequenced in a study of immune characterization of retroperitoneal liposarcoma. Each CDR3 protein gets one entry after TCRdb re-called the PCR reads with MiXCR. The repertoire holds 2,500 to 3,000 distinct CDR3 sequences, with approximately 49% as singletons. The sequencing sample was made of tumor tissue. These receptors were collected from a male donor with retroperitoneal liposarcoma.

This clonotype was observed a handful of times. The genes are TRBV6-1 and TRBJ2-1; tentatively, D is TRBD2 (6 bases). V gave up 6 bases and J gave up 5 bases, with 17 bases separating them. There are 15 residues in the CDR3. Germline CDR1 and CDR2: MNHNS and SASEGT. CDR3 in DNA: TGTGCCAGCAGAAATCTAAAAGCGGGCAACAATGAGCAGTTCTTC. This encodes CASRNLKAGNNEQFF.

This clonotype was observed a handful of times. The chain is built from TRBV11-1 and TRBJ2-3; D unresolved. Germline-derived CDR1 and CDR2 are SGHAT and FQDESV (reference sequence). This CDR3 region has 13 residues. V was trimmed by 4 bases and J by 5 bases, leaving 10 bases between them. The CDR3 sequence: CASSYPDKDTQYF. The CDR3, as DNA: TGTGCCAGCAGCTACCCCGACAAAGATACGCAGTATTTT. Variable domain in full (rest from reference TRBV11-1 and TRBJ2-3): EAEVAQSPRYKITEKSQAVAFWCDPISGHATLYWYRQILGQGPELLVQFQDESVVDDSQLPKDRFSAERLKGVDSTLKIQPAELGDSAMYLCASSYPDKDTQYFGPGTRLTVL.

The V call is TRBV11-2, the J call TRBJ1-5; D gene unclear. From germline, CDR1 is SGHAT and CDR2 FQNNGV. The length of the CDR3 is 13 residues. Between the trimmed V and J ends, which lost 1 base and 0 bases, there was a span of 1 base. The CDR3 bases are TGTGCCAGCAGCTTAGCTAGCAATCAGCCCCAGCATTTT. It is translated as CASSLASNQPQHF.

The chain has TRBV24-1 and TRBJ2-1; tentatively, D is TRBD1 (6 bases). This CDR3 is built from 12 residues. Germline CDR1 reads KGHDR; CDR2 reads SFDVKD. V was clipped by 10 bases and J by 2 bases, with 8 bases between them. CDR3 sequence (DNA): TGTGCCACAGGGGGTGCCTACAATGAGCAGTTCTTC. Its translation is CATGGAYNEQFF.

The genes are TRBV6-6 and TRBJ2-1; 8 bases map to TRBD2. V trimming: 2 bases; J trimming: 9 bases; junction bases outside the gene matches: 3. The CDR3 runs 13 residues. The V gene's germline CDR1 is MNHNY and CDR2 SVGAGI (reference sequence). The CDR3 DNA is TGTGCCAGCAGTTACGAGCGGGAGACTGAGCAGTTCTTC. Residues: CASSYERETEQFF.

The table lists this clonotype with a few counts. This chain uses TRBV6-1 with TRBJ2-1; 7 positions match TRBD2. Germline CDR1 is MNHNS and CDR2 is SASEGT. V lost 5 bases, J lost 10 bases, and 11 bases stayed unmatched. The CDR3 length is 14 residues. Here the CDR3 DNA reads TGTGCCAGCAGTACCCGCCGGGGGGTGGGGGAGCAGTTCTTC. Translating gives CASSTRRGVGEQFF.

By frequency in the sample, this clonotype is medium-sized. CDR3 loop: CASSQTGSYEQYF. The CDR3 bases are TGTGCCAGCAGCCAGACAGGGTCCTACGAGCAGTACTTC. The V and J genes are TRBV12-3 or TRBV12-4 and TRBJ2-7; 7 bases line up with TRBD1. This CDR3 region has 13 residues. The trim removed 6 bases at V and 1 base at J, leaving 3 bases unmatched.

The chain carries TRBV6-1 and TRBJ1-4; tentative D call: TRBD1 (5 bases). Germline values: CDR1 MNHNS, CDR2 SASEGT. V lost 4 bases and J 8 bases, leaving 11 bases between the germline ends. CDR3 length: 13 amino acids. CDR3 DNA: TGTGCCAGCAGTGGCCAGGGAGGAGAAAAACTGTTTTTT. As protein: CASSGQGGEKLFF.

The chain has TRBV6-1 and TRBJ2-2, with a weak D call TRBD1 (5 bases). The CDR3 extends over 14 amino acids. Per germline, CDR1 MNHNS and CDR2 SASEGT. V lost 8 bases, J lost 1 base, and 11 bases lay in between. The CDR3 DNA is TGTGCCAGCGGAGACAGACTGAACACCGGGGAGCTGTTTTTT. This sequence encodes CASGDRLNTGELFF.

This clonotype was seen a few times. The chain joins TRBV6-1 to TRBJ2-5; D might be TRBD1 (7 bases). Trimming took off 1 base at V and 2 bases at J, with 14 bases between the two ends. Germline lookup yields CDR1 MNHNS and CDR2 SASEGT. The CDR3 totals 16 residues. The CDR3 region is CASSEGGTVRQETQYF. The CDR3 DNA reads TGTGCCAGCAGTGAAGGCGGGACAGTTAGACAAGAGACCCAGTACTTC.

This rearrangement joins TRBV27 to TRBJ2-1; D is perhaps TRBD2 (5 bases). Deletions cut 7 bases from V and 0 bases from J, with 13 bases between. CDR1 MNHEY and CDR2 SMNVEV come from the germline V gene (reference sequence). The CDR3 length is 15 residues. The CDR3 spells CASIRTGSSYNEQFF. The CDR3 bases are TGTGCCAGCATCCGGACTGGAAGCTCCTACAATGAGCAGTTCTTC.

This clonotype qualifies as medium-sized. The V and J genes are TRBV11-3 and TRBJ1-2, with unresolved D. This CDR3 has 12 amino acids. V gave up 1 base and J gave up 13 bases, with 13 bases separating them. CDR1 is SGHNT, CDR2 YENEEA, per germline. The CDR3 sequence: CASSLVPRARTF. CDR3 sequence (DNA): TGTGCCAGCAGCTTAGTTCCCCGGGCCCGCACCTTC.

There are a few counts of this clonotype. The chain joins TRBV6-1 to TRBJ2-5; D may match TRBD1 or TRBD2 (5 bases each). V shed 0 bases and J shed 11 bases, with 7 bases lying between them. This CDR3 has 11 amino acids. Germline V CDR1 and CDR2: MNHNS, SASEGT. The CDR3 DNA reads as TGTGCCAGCAGTGAAGCAGGGGAGCAGTACTTC. It specifies CASSEAGEQYF.

V gene TRBV6-1 combines with J gene TRBJ1-1, with D uncertain. The V gene lost 5 bases and the J gene lost 9 bases, with 22 bases spanning the gap. CDR1 and CDR2 (germline): MNHNS, SASEGT. CDR3 length: 15 residues. The CDR3 is CASSPQAGSPKKAFF. CDR3 in DNA: TGTGCCAGCAGTCCCCAGGCGGGGAGCCCGAAGAAAGCTTTCTTT.

This clonotype showed up just once. V usage is TRBV12-3 or TRBV12-4 and J usage is TRBJ2-3; the match to TRBD2 covers 8 bases. The J call may be wrong; the DNA end is better matched by TRBJ2-7. The CDR3 covers 17 residues. The CDR3 spells CASSFYVTSGLPNEQYF. In nucleotides, the CDR3 is TGTGCCAGCAGTTTTTACGTCACTAGCGGTTTGCCCAATGAGCAGTACTTC.

This clonotype was counted only a few times. The V and J genes are TRBV6-6 and TRBJ2-5; perhaps TRBD2 as D (6 bases). Near its end, the DNA agrees better with TRBJ2-1, so the J call may be wrong. In germline, CDR1 is MNHNY, CDR2 SVGAGI (reference sequence). The CDR3 totals 19 residues. CDR3 loop: CASSYSGFIVLAQSNEQFF. CDR3 bases: TGTGCCAGCAGTTATTCCGGTTTTATCGTCCTAGCGCAATCCAATGAGCAGTTCTTC.

The V and J genes are TRBV7-6 and TRBJ2-2, with TRBD1 as a possible D gene (6 bases). Trimming took off 5 bases at V and 1 base at J, with 17 bases between the two ends. The germline CDR1 and CDR2 sequences are SGHVS and FNYEAQ. The CDR3 has 17 amino acids. DNA for the CDR3: TGTGCCAGCAGCGAAGTACCGGGACAATTGAACACCGGGGAGCTGTTTTTT. This gives the protein CASSEVPGQLNTGELFF.

Remarks on this clonotype: The junction does not match germline at one end; this may be a read error. The chain employs TRBV7-6 and TRBJ2-2; 12 bases are shared with TRBD2. Germline V gene sequence: CDR1 SGHVS, CDR2 FNYEAQ. The CDR3 has 17 residues. The CDR3 DNA follows: TGTGCTAGCAGCTTAGAACCGGGACTAGCGGGCACCGGGGAGCTGTTTTTT. It is translated as CASSLEPGLAGTGELFF.

The V gene is TRBV6-1, the J gene TRBJ2-1; 9 bases line up with TRBD2. J gave up 5 bases and V 5 bases, and 16 bases lay outside the gene matches. Germline lookup yields CDR1 MNHNS and CDR2 SASEGT. This CDR3 is 18 amino acids long. The CDR3 bases are TGTGCCAGCAGTCCTAGAGGGGCTTGGGCTAGCGGGAACAATGAGCAGTTCTTC. Translation gives CASSPRGAWASGNNEQFF.

The gene calls are TRBV12-3 or TRBV12-4 and TRBJ2-4; D is ambiguous. CDR3 length equals 13 residues. Trimming removed 4 bases at V and 9 bases at J, with 13 bases between. CDR3 DNA sequence: TGTGCCAGCAGTTCTGGGTCCTTTAGCATTCAGTACTTC. This encodes CASSSGSFSIQYF.

Here the CDR3 reads CASSLTDGNTIYF. The DNA for the CDR3 is TGTGCCAGCAGCCTGACAGATGGAAACACCATATATTTT. V and J are TRBV6-1 and TRBJ1-3, with D possibly being TRBD1 (5 bases). This CDR3 is built from 13 residues. Trimming cost V 6 bases and J 3 bases, with 9 bases left between them. CDR1 is MNHNS, CDR2 SASEGT, per germline.

To note about this clonotype: Its ends do not fully match the called genes, so a read error is possible. The J gene is TRBJ2-5, the V gene TRBV6-1, with a weak D call TRBD2 (6 bases). CDR3 size: 15 residues. Germline V CDR1 and CDR2: MNHNS, SASEGT. Written as DNA, the CDR3 is TGTGCCAGCAGTGAAGGCGGGGATAGCTCCTACGCGCCGTGCTTC. Protein product: CASSEGGDSSYAPCF.

This sequence joins TRBV7-3 and TRBJ2-1; D gene ambiguous. The CDR3 spans 15 residues. Germline CDR1 is SGHTA and CDR2 is FQGTGA. Trimming stripped 8 bases from V and 0 bases from J, with 14 bases between. The CDR3 protein is CASRPSPDSYNEQFF. The CDR3 DNA reads TGTGCCAGCCGCCCAAGTCCCGACTCCTACAATGAGCAGTTCTTC. The whole variable domain, remainder taken from reference TRBV7-3 and TRBJ2-1, is GAGVSQTPSNKVTEKGKYVELRCDPISGHTALYWYRQSLGQGPEFLIYFQGTGAADDSGLPNDRFFAVRPEGSVSTLKIQRTERGDSAVYLCASRPSPDSYNEQFFGPGTRLTVL.